Here is one T cell receptor (beta chain) with its context. This sample was included in a study of blood T cell repertoires in COVID-19. Sequenced by immunoSEQ multiplex PCR; TCRdb stores in-frame clones only, minus some. The sample lists about 200,000 clones; 80% to 90% were seen once. The CDR3 spans 18 residues. Sequencing was carried out using peripheral blood. This chain uses TRBV21-1 with TRBJ2-3; TRBD2, the D gene given by the table, was not confirmed from the DNA. TRBV21-1 is flagged as a pseudogene. The receptor comes from a human donor in a cohort sampled during active COVID-19. The CDR3 spells CASSKVGTTKPNTDTQYF. As DNA, the CDR3 is TGTGCCAGCAGCAAAGTGGGGACTACCAAACCCAACACAGATACGCAGTATTTT.